The TCR gamma chain described here comes from a study of Vδ1+ human thymocytes. Points from the study as a whole: Unlike peripheral blood Vdelta1+ controls, thymic delta-chain sequences included approximately 20% Vdelta2 and few Vdelta3. Thymic TRG and TRD repertoires appeared highly polyclonal, with Gaussian CDR3 length distributions. Many TRG clonotypes were shared between donors; TRD repertoires were essentially private. Bulk repertoire data may be misinterpreted because of unexpected Vdelta2 sequences.

The sorted cells were CD3+ Vdelta1+ Vdelta2- thymocytes from alphabeta-depleted thymus. V was pared by 0 bases and J by 12 bases, with 8 bases of the junction left unmatched. The germline V gene has CDR1 EGSNGY and CDR2 YDSYNSKV. The length of the CDR3 is 12 residues. RNA was extracted from the cells and then reverse transcribed. CDR3 amplicons came from multiplex PCR with pooled V-gene forward and constant-region reverse primers. With CATT, TCRdb re-called clones from the multiplex PCR reads. The sample carries tens of thousands of gamma-chain clones, roughly 20% recorded once. The sample holds a few counts of this clone. Its antigen is unknown.

This sequence joins TRGV2 and TRGJ1 or TRGJ2. This receptor was taken from a boy younger than two who had congenital heart surgery. The sample was Vdelta1+ gamma-delta thymocytes from the thymus. Indicated subset: FACS-sorted CD3+ TCRalphabeta- TCRVdelta1+ TCRVdelta2- thymocytes. CDR3 protein: CATWDGHSRKLF. CDR3 nucleotide sequence: TGTGCCACCTGGGACGGGCATTCGAGGAAACTCTTT.